This T cell receptor beta chain was sequenced in a study of shared clonotypes between healthy human individuals. On the study more broadly: Each donor contributed plates that comprised three CD4 naive, three CD4 memory, two CD8 naive and one CD8 memory.

The CDR3 contains 15 residues. Germline trimming cut 2 bases from V and 1 base from J; bases unmatched to any gene: 1. CDR1 is LNHNV, CDR2 YYDKDF, per germline (reference sequence). Data came from immunoSEQ multiplex PCR; TCRdb stores just in-frame clones and leaves some out. Found here are about 650,000 clones, roughly 95% of them singletons; the top ten hold about 0.11%. Naivety among CD8 cells was defined by CD45RO negativity and positive CCR7 selection, thereby excluding terminally differentiated effector memory CD45RA+ cells. Sequencing input: naive CD8+ T cells sorted from blood. The chain uses TRBV15 and TRBJ2-1, with 8 bases lining up with TRBD1. The TCR originated in a woman aged 25 to 39 in good health. This CDR3 reads CATSRTGGSYNEQFF. The CDR3 coding sequence is TGTGCCACCAGCAGAACAGGGGGTTCCTACAATGAGCAGTTCTTC.